Listed below are T cell receptor beta chains from one sample, sequenced in a study of cytomegalovirus exposure and HLA in healthy donors. TCRdb's table, derived via immunoSEQ multiplex PCR, lists solely in-frame clones and lacks some. Its listing shows 190,000 or so clones. Sequencing used PBMCs. The receptors originated from a boy between 10 and 17 years old in good health and CMV-seronegative. CDR3s include the opening cysteine and the closing phenylalanine or tryptophan. The order of the fields is V gene, D gene, J gene, CDR3 protein, CDR3 DNA. D genes are given only for firm matches.

v_gene: TRBV4-3; d_gene: TRBD2; j_gene: TRBJ2-3; CDR3aa: CASSQDLGTSGADTQYF; CDR3nt: TGCGCCAGCAGCCAAGATCTAGGGACTAGCGGGGCAGATACGCAGTATTTT
v_gene: TRBV7-9; d_gene: -; j_gene: TRBJ2-7; CDR3aa: CASSFLYEQYF; CDR3nt: TGTGCCAGCAGCTTTTTATACGAGCAGTACTTC
v_gene: TRBV5-1; d_gene: TRBD1; j_gene: TRBJ2-7; CDR3aa: CASSKGQDPYEQYF; CDR3nt: TGCGCCAGCAGCAAAGGACAGGACCCCTACGAGCAGTACTTC
v_gene: TRBV4-1; d_gene: -; j_gene: TRBJ1-2; CDR3aa: CASSQLGGLRGYTF; CDR3nt: TGCGCCAGCAGCCAATTAGGAGGGTTGAGAGGCTACACCTTC
v_gene: TRBV5-1; d_gene: TRBD2; j_gene: TRBJ2-7; CDR3aa: CASSLERGDGEQYF; CDR3nt: TGCGCCAGCAGCTTGGAGCGGGGGGACGGCGAGCAGTACTTC
v_gene: TRBV7-9; d_gene: TRBD1; j_gene: TRBJ1-5; CDR3aa: CASSSGTGRDQPQHF; CDR3nt: TGTGCCAGCAGCTCAGGGACAGGGCGGGATCAGCCCCAGCATTTT
v_gene: TRBV6-4; d_gene: TRBD1; j_gene: TRBJ1-2; CDR3aa: CASSETTGGGGGYTF; CDR3nt: TGTGCCAGCAGTGAGACCACAGGGGGCGGCGGTGGCTACACCTTC
v_gene: TRBV19; d_gene: TRBD1; j_gene: TRBJ1-5; CDR3aa: CASSFGQGPSQPQHF; CDR3nt: TGTGCCAGTAGTTTTGGACAGGGTCCAAGTCAGCCCCAGCATTTT
v_gene: TRBV6-1; d_gene: -; j_gene: TRBJ1-4; CDR3aa: CASSGAASPTNEKLFF; CDR3nt: TGTGCCAGCAGTGGGGCCGCTTCACCAACTAATGAAAAACTGTTTTTT
v_gene: TRBV7-2; d_gene: TRBD2; j_gene: TRBJ2-1; CDR3aa: CASSVGLASNEQFF; CDR3nt: TGTGCCAGCAGCGTGGGACTAGCGAGTAATGAGCAGTTCTTC
v_gene: TRBV4-1; d_gene: TRBD1; j_gene: TRBJ1-2; CDR3aa: CASSPTGGYGYTF; CDR3nt: TGCGCCAGCAGTCCTACAGGGGGCTATGGCTACACCTTC
v_gene: TRBV4-1; d_gene: TRBD2; j_gene: TRBJ2-1; CDR3aa: CASSQAPEAGGLFYEQFF; CDR3nt: TGCGCCAGCAGCCAAGCCCCTGAAGCGGGAGGCCTTTTCTATGAGCAGTTCTTC
v_gene: TRBV28; d_gene: TRBD2; j_gene: TRBJ2-5; CDR3aa: CASRPGGAVYQETQYF; CDR3nt: TGTGCCAGTAGACCCGGGGGGGCCGTGTACCAAGAGACCCAGTACTTC
v_gene: TRBV5-1; d_gene: -; j_gene: TRBJ2-2; CDR3aa: CASAWTVDYNTGELFF; CDR3nt: TGCGCCAGCGCATGGACCGTTGACTATAACACCGGGGAGCTGTTTTTT
v_gene: TRBV30; d_gene: TRBD1; j_gene: TRBJ1-5; CDR3aa: CAWGVGTGLNQPQHF; CDR3nt: TGTGCCTGGGGCGTGGGGACAGGGTTGAATCAGCCCCAGCATTTT
v_gene: TRBV27; d_gene: -; j_gene: TRBJ1-3; CDR3aa: CASRSYQTGSGNTIYF; CDR3nt: TGTGCCAGCAGATCTTATCAAACAGGGTCTGGAAACACCATATATTTT
v_gene: TRBV27; d_gene: TRBD1; j_gene: TRBJ2-7; CDR3aa: CASSTRTGGHYEQYF; CDR3nt: TGTGCCAGCAGTACAAGGACAGGGGGCCACTACGAGCAGTACTTC
v_gene: TRBV19; d_gene: TRBD1; j_gene: TRBJ2-5; CDR3aa: CASSKTGVETQYF; CDR3nt: TGTGCCAGTAGTAAGACAGGGGTGGAGACCCAGTACTTC
v_gene: TRBV6-5; d_gene: TRBD2; j_gene: TRBJ2-7; CDR3aa: CASRGGLNEQYF; CDR3nt: TGTGCCTCCCGGGGGGGGTTAAACGAGCAGTACTTC